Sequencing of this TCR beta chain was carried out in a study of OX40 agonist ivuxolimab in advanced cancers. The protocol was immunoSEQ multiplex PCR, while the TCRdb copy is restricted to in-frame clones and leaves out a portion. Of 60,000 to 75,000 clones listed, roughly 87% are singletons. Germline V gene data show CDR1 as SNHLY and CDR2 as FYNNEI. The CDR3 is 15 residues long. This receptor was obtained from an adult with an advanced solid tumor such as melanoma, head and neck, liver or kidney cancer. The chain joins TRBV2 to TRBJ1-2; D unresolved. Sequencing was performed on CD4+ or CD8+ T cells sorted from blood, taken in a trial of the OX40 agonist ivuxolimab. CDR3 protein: CVKKRPGLDNYGYTF. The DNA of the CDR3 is TGTGTCAAGAAGAGGCCGGGTTTGGATAACTATGGCTACACCTTC.